This T cell receptor beta chain originates from a study of cytomegalovirus exposure and HLA in healthy donors. Overall study results and limits: According to the study, some 160 TCR beta chains were cytomegalovirus-associated. The classifier reportedly diagnosed cytomegalovirus status with high specificity and sensitivity.

Generated by immunoSEQ multiplex PCR, the TCRdb table keeps only in-frame clones and is missing some. The data hold some 170,000 clones, with 86% observed a single time. In regard to this clone: As yet, its antigen is unknown.

The CDR3 contains 18 residues. CDR1 and CDR2 (germline): LNHDA, SQIVND (reference sequence). V shed 3 bases and J shed 9 bases, with 27 bases lying between them. The TCR originated in a man between 18 and 29 years old in good health and CMV-seropositive. The sequencing sample was made of PBMCs. The V and J genes are TRBV19 and TRBJ1-5; D unresolved. The DNA for the CDR3 is TGTGCCAGTAGTATGAGTTTGGAACAGCCTCTTTTTTTGTGGCCCCAGCATTTT. Translation gives CASSMSLEQPLFLWPQHF.